Listed below are T cell receptor beta chains from one sample, sequenced in a study of CD8+CD57+ T cells in acquired aplastic anemia. TCRdb re-called the reads with MiXCR, one entry per CDR3 protein. The sample has about 70,000 distinct CDR3 sequences, roughly half seen once; the top ten hold approximately 8.3%. Sequencing was carried out using sorted CD4+, CD8+, or CD8+CD57+ T cells (not recorded which) from PBMCs. The receptors here all came from a human donor in good health, serving as a control. CDR3s include the opening cysteine and the closing phenylalanine or tryptophan. Each record gives: D gene, J gene, clone size, V gene, CDR3 protein, CDR3 DNA. A D gene is named only where the DNA matches it firmly. Size values are once, few and many counts, or a class for expanded clones, and some rows have none.

>TRBD1|TRBJ1-6|-|TRBV2
CASSWTGNNSPLHF
TGTGCCAGCAGTTGGACAGGGAATAATTCACCCCTCCACTTT
>-|TRBJ1-4|-|TRBV29-1
CSAPGGAEKLFF
TGCAGCGCCCCGGGGGGGGCGGAAAAACTGTTTTTT
>TRBD2|TRBJ2-1|many|TRBV2
CASTLVGGGDNEQFF
TGTGCCAGCACCCTAGTGGGGGGAGGGGACAATGAGCAGTTCTTC
>-|TRBJ2-2|many|TRBV6-6
CASSNSGTGELFF
TGTGCCAGCAGTAACTCAGGAACCGGGGAGCTGTTTTTT
>-|TRBJ2-1|-|TRBV24-1
CATSDIAGHNEQFF
TGTGCCACCAGTGATATAGCTGGACACAATGAGCAGTTCTTC
>TRBD2|TRBJ2-1|-|TRBV2
CASARSGGGYNEQFF
TGTGCCAGCGCCAGAAGCGGGGGAGGTTACAATGAGCAGTTCTTC
>-|TRBJ1-1|-|TRBV15
CATSRDRPFVPEASF
TGTGCCACCAGCAGAGATCGGCCTTTTGTTCCTGAAGCTTCCTTT
>-|TRBJ2-2|-|TRBV2
CASSVEVGRTGELFF
TGTGCCAGCAGTGTAGAGGTCGGGCGGACCGGGGAGCTGTTTTTT
>-|TRBJ1-6|few|TRBV5-8
CASSSLRAQNSPLHF
TGTGCCAGCAGCTCCCTCCGGGCTCAGAATTCACCCCTCCACTTT
>TRBD1|TRBJ1-5|-|TRBV28
CASSPGRDRGSNQPQHF
TGTGCCAGCAGTCCAGGCAGGGACAGGGGAAGCAATCAGCCCCAGCATTTT
>-|TRBJ2-3|once|TRBV7-2
CASSLDQGGTDTQYF
TGTGCCAGCAGCTTAGATCAGGGGGGGACAGATACGCAGTATTTT
>TRBD1|TRBJ1-5|many|TRBV4-2
CASSQGWIDRGYSNQPQHF
TGTGCCAGCAGCCAAGGATGGATTGACAGGGGGTATAGCAATCAGCCCCAGCATTTT
>-|TRBJ1-5|-|TRBV25-1
CASSARSGTSSNQPQHF
TGTGCCAGCAGTGCACGATCCGGGACATCCAGCAATCAGCCCCAGCATTTT
>-|TRBJ1-3|few|TRBV27
CASSAIQESGNTIYF
TGTGCCAGCAGTGCGATACAGGAGTCTGGAAACACCATATATTTT
>-|TRBJ1-2|-|TRBV2
CASSEPARVYGYTF
TGTGCCAGCAGTGAACCCGCCAGGGTCTATGGCTACACCTTC
>-|TRBJ1-2|-|TRBV29-1
CSVDQGDYGYTF
TGCAGCGTTGACCAGGGAGACTATGGCTACACCTTC